The next 31 T cell receptor beta chains were all read from a single sample in a study of glioma-infiltrating T cells after dendritic cell vaccination. Here immunoSEQ multiplex PCR was the method, and the copy in TCRdb shows in-frame clones only, minus some. There are under 100,000 clones in the sample; approximately 81% occur only once, and 2.5% to 3.5% lies in the top ten. The sequencing used blood, collected before dendritic cell vaccination. These TCRs come from a human donor with glioblastoma.

The J gene is TRBJ2-5, the V gene TRBV6-5; TRBD1 matches at 8 bases. Germline trimming cut 4 bases from V and 4 bases from J; bases unmatched to any gene: 5. The CDR3 runs to 14 residues. Germline CDR1 and CDR2: MNHEY and SVGAGI. The CDR3 loop reads CASSSPRGRETQYF. The CDR3, as DNA: TGTGCCAGCAGTTCCCCCAGGGGGCGAGAGACCCAGTACTTC.

In its sample, this clone was seen once. V and J are TRBV5-3 and TRBJ1-5; weak D call: TRBD1 (5 bases). TRBV5-3 is flagged as an ORF with uncertain function. This CDR3 spans 17 amino acids. Trimming took off 6 bases at V and 0 bases at J, with 19 bases between the two ends. The CDR3 here is CARTPVRGKDSNQPQHF. The CDR3 nucleotides read TGTGCCAGAACCCCGGTTAGGGGTAAGGATAGCAATCAGCCCCAGCATTTT.

The rearrangement links TRBV5-1 to TRBJ1-6; 7 nucleotides agree with TRBD1. Losses at the gene ends were 4 bases for V and 7 bases for J; bases not matched to a gene: 5. The CDR3 runs to 14 residues. Germline CDR1 reads SGHRS; CDR2 reads YFSETQ. The CDR3 is CASSNGQENSPLHF. CDR3 DNA sequence: TGCGCCAGCAGCAATGGACAGGAGAATTCACCCCTCCACTTT.

The sample holds a few counts of this clone. This chain uses TRBV18 with TRBJ1-1, with 10 bases aligning to TRBD1. The CDR3 totals 15 residues. CDR1 and CDR2 from the germline V gene are KGHSH and LQKENI. The V and J ends lost 6 bases and 5 bases, in that order; junction bases with no gene match: 9. DNA of the CDR3: TGTGCCAGCTCCCCTTGGACAGGGGGAGAAACTGAAGCTTTCTTT. This encodes CASSPWTGGETEAFF. Together with reference TRBV18 and TRBJ1-1, the CDR3 gives the full variable domain: NAGVMQNPRHLVRRRGQEARLRCSPMKGHSHVYWYRQLPEEGLKFMVYLQKENIIDESGMPKERFSAEFPKEGPSILRIQQVVRGDSAAYFCASSPWTGGETEAFFGQGTRLTVV.

The chain couples TRBV5-4 to TRBJ2-1; D remains unclear. Germline CDR1 and CDR2: SGHNT and YYREEE (reference sequence). Trimming removed 2 bases from V and 5 bases from J, with 2 bases in between. The CDR3 runs 11 residues. The CDR3 sequence is CASSFNNEQFF. The DNA of the CDR3 is TGTGCCAGCAGCTTCAACAATGAGCAGTTCTTC. Looking up the rest from reference TRBV5-4 and TRBJ2-1 gives the full variable domain: ETGVTQSPTHLIKTRGQQVTLRCSSQSGHNTVSWYQQALGQGPQFIFQYYREEENGRGNFPPRFSGLQFPNYSSELNVNALELDDSALYLCASSFNNEQFFGPGTRLTVL.

This chain links TRBV11-3 with TRBJ1-2; 7 nucleotides match TRBD1. Germline V lookup: CDR1 SGHNT, CDR2 YENEEA. The trim removed 5 bases at V and 4 bases at J, leaving 7 bases unmatched. CDR3 length: 14 amino acids. The CDR3 region is CASSLGQVAYGYTF. The CDR3 nucleotides read TGTGCCAGCAGCCTCGGACAGGTTGCCTATGGCTACACCTTC.

This clone turned up a few times. This rearrangement joins TRBV6-1 to TRBJ2-3; TRBD1 agrees at 11 bases. The CDR3 is made up of 14 amino acids. The germline V gene has CDR1 MNHNS and CDR2 SASEGT. The ends lost 3 bases at V and 4 bases at J; junction bases unmatched: 0. The CDR3 sequence: CASSEGQGADTQYF. CDR3 DNA: TGTGCCAGCAGTGAGGGACAGGGGGCAGATACGCAGTATTTT.

This clone was counted between two and nine times. The chain joins TRBV5-4 to TRBJ2-3; 8 nucleotides agree with TRBD1. V shed 4 bases and J 1 base; nucleotides not matched to a gene: 2. CDR3 length: 14 amino acids. CDR1 is SGHNT, CDR2 YYREEE, per germline (reference sequence). The CDR3 here is CASSEQGGTDTQYF. The CDR3 DNA sequence: TGTGCCAGCAGCGAACAGGGGGGCACAGATACGCAGTATTTT.

This rearrangement joins TRBV7-2 to TRBJ2-5; no clear D gene. The germline V gene has CDR1 SGHTA and CDR2 FQGNSA. The CDR3 extends over 16 amino acids. Trimming left V 5 bases short and J 4 bases short, with 20 bases between. The CDR3 nucleotides are TGTGCCAGCAGCGCCCTGGTGAGAGCGACCCGAGAGACCCAGTACTTC. Amino acid sequence: CASSALVRATRETQYF. Full variable domain (rest looked up from reference TRBV7-2 and TRBJ2-5): GAGVSQSPSNKVTEKGKDVELRCDPISGHTALYWYRQSLGQGLEFLIYFQGNSAPDKSGLPSDRFSAERTGGSVSTLTIQRTQQEDSAVYLCASSALVRATRETQYFGPGTRLLVL.

This sequence joins TRBV6-5 and TRBJ2-1; 7 bases fit TRBD1. The CDR3 consists of 16 residues. After removal of 2 bases from V and 5 bases from J, the junction contained 9 bases not matched to a gene. The germline V gene has CDR1 MNHEY and CDR2 SVGAGI. In nucleotides, the CDR3 is TGTGCCAGCAGTTACCCCCCAGGGGGTCGCAACAATGAGCAGTTCTTC. Protein: CASSYPPGGRNNEQFF.

The V call is TRBV6-5, the J call TRBJ2-5; TRBD2 matches at 8 bases. V shed 4 bases and J 4 bases; nucleotides not matched to a gene: 11. The CDR3 contains 16 residues. Germline V gene lookup returns CDR1 MNHEY and CDR2 SVGAGI. The DNA of the CDR3 is TGTGCCAGCAGTTTTGGCTCGGCGGGAGGCGGAGAGACCCAGTACTTC. Translated: CASSFGSAGGGETQYF.

In nucleotides, the CDR3 is TGTGCCAGCAGCCCCGGACTAGCGGTTCTCTCCTACAATGAGCAGTTCTTC. It encodes CASSPGLAVLSYNEQFF. This sequence joins TRBV4-2 and TRBJ2-1; 10 positions match TRBD2. This CDR3 region has 17 residues. Germline V gene data show CDR1 as LGHNA and CDR2 as YNFKEQ. The trim removed 4 bases at V and 0 bases at J, leaving 6 bases unmatched.

This clone was counted a single time. V is TRBV18 and J is TRBJ2-2; a weak D match, TRBD1 (6 bases). CDR3 length: 16 residues. The germline gives CDR1 KGHSH, CDR2 LQKENI. V was pared by 6 bases and J by 6 bases, with 20 bases between. The CDR3 nucleotides are TGTGCCAGCTCCCCTAACCTAAACAGGGCGGCCGGGGAGCTGTTTTTT. Translating gives CASSPNLNRAAGELFF.

This rearrangement joins TRBV6-6 to TRBJ1-1; D uncertain. This CDR3 has 13 residues. CDR1 MNHNY and CDR2 SVGAGI come from the germline V gene (reference sequence). The V end lost 4 bases, the J end lost 5 bases, and 11 bases lay between the germline ends. CDR3 sequence (DNA): TGTGCCAGCAGTTCCTTCGTCGGGACTGAAGCTTTCTTT. Translation: CASSSFVGTEAFF.

This sequence joins TRBV6-6 and TRBJ2-3; 10 bases line up with TRBD2. Germline-derived CDR1 and CDR2 are MNHNY and SVGAGI (reference sequence). The CDR3 extends over 15 amino acids. V was clipped by 5 bases and J by 1 base; unmatched bases: 3. CDR3: CASSLAGEGTDTQYF. The DNA for the CDR3 is TGTGCCAGCAGTCTAGCGGGAGAGGGCACAGATACGCAGTATTTT.

The chain couples TRBV6-6 to TRBJ2-1, with D possibly being TRBD2 (6 bases). The germline CDR1 and CDR2 sequences are MNHNY and SVGAGI (reference sequence). The CDR3 length is 11 residues. Trimming took 8 bases from V and 8 from J, leaving 10 bases between them. The CDR3 region is CASAGLDEQFF. In DNA, the CDR3 is TGTGCCAGCGCGGGGCTAGATGAGCAGTTCTTC.

The chain is built from TRBV9 and TRBJ2-3; D perhaps matches TRBD1 (5 bases). Germline loops: CDR1 SGDLS, CDR2 YYNGEE. The V and J ends lost 0 bases and 4 bases respectively, with 9 bases between them. This CDR3 is 14 amino acids long. CDR3 amino acids: CASSVEGLADTQYF. In DNA, the CDR3 is TGTGCCAGCAGCGTAGAGGGGCTGGCAGATACGCAGTATTTT. Full variable domain (outside the CDR3, taken from reference TRBV9 and TRBJ2-3): DSGVTQTPKHLITATGQRVTLRCSPRSGDLSVYWYQQSLDQGLQFLIQYYNGEERAKGNILERFSAQQFPDLHSELNLSSLELGDSALYFCASSVEGLADTQYFGPGTRLTVL.

The chain uses TRBV11-1 and TRBJ1-2; no clear D. This CDR3 contains 15 residues. V lost 1 base to trimming and J lost 8 bases, with 17 bases between them. CDR1 and CDR2 (germline): SGHAT, FQDESV (reference sequence). The CDR3 sequence is CASSLGRTGLRGYTF. CDR3 DNA: TGTGCCAGCAGCTTAGGTCGTACTGGATTGCGGGGCTACACCTTC. The complete variable domain, with remaining parts taken from reference TRBV11-1 and TRBJ1-2, reads EAEVAQSPRYKITEKSQAVAFWCDPISGHATLYWYRQILGQGPELLVQFQDESVVDDSQLPKDRFSAERLKGVDSTLKIQPAELGDSAMYLCASSLGRTGLRGYTFGSGTRLTVV.

The genes are TRBV4-1 and TRBJ2-3, with 9 bases identical to TRBD2. The CDR3 has 15 residues. J gave up 4 bases and V 0 bases, and 2 bases lay outside the gene matches. Germline loops: CDR1 MGHRA, CDR2 YSYEKL. The CDR3 sequence is CASSQDAGGSDTQYF. CDR3 DNA sequence: TGCGCCAGCAGCCAAGATGCGGGGGGGTCAGATACGCAGTATTTT.

The CDR3 protein is CASSLAGTSGGADTQYF. The DNA for the CDR3 is TGTGCCAGCAGCTTGGCCGGGACTAGCGGGGGGGCGGATACGCAGTATTTT. The chain has TRBV5-6 and TRBJ2-3; 16 positions match TRBD2. The V gene's germline CDR1 is SGHDT and CDR2 YYEEEE. Losses at the gene ends were 0 bases for V and 6 bases for J; bases not matched to a gene: 4. The CDR3 contains 17 residues.

This chain joins TRBV5-8 and TRBJ2-5; 7 nucleotides match TRBD1. The CDR3 spans 15 residues. The V gene's germline CDR1 is SGHTS and CDR2 YDEGEE. The junction had 7 bases not matched to a gene; V was cut back by 4 bases and J by 1 base. CDR3 amino acids: CASSLRRTGQETQYF. In DNA form, the CDR3 reads TGTGCCAGCAGCCTTCGTCGGACAGGCCAAGAGACCCAGTACTTC.

The J gene is TRBJ2-7, the V gene TRBV4-2, with TRBD2 matching over 10 bases. V shed 0 bases, J shed 1 base, and the junction held 3 bases outside the gene matches. The CDR3 consists of 16 residues. Germline V CDR1 and CDR2: LGHNA, YNFKEQ. CDR3 nucleotides: TGTGCCAGCAGCCAAGAGGGAGCGGGGGGGTCCTACGAGCAGTACTTC. Amino acids: CASSQEGAGGSYEQYF.

This clone was seen a single time. V and J are TRBV6-6 and TRBJ2-7; 8 bases map to TRBD1. V shed 2 bases, J shed 10 bases, and the junction held 4 bases outside the gene matches. The CDR3 has 12 amino acids. Germline lookup yields CDR1 MNHNY and CDR2 SVGAGI (reference sequence). The CDR3 region is CASSYGTGPQYF. The CDR3 coding sequence is TGTGCCAGCAGTTACGGGACAGGCCCCCAGTACTTC.

This clone was seen just once. This CDR3 is CAWSVGGALMNTEAFF. The CDR3, as DNA: TGTGCCTGGAGTGTGGGAGGGGCCCTCATGAACACTGAAGCTTTCTTT. The rearrangement joins TRBV30 to TRBJ1-1, with D maybe TRBD1 (5 bases). This CDR3 has 16 amino acids. Germline V CDR1 and CDR2: GTSNPN, SVGIG (reference sequence). V lost 0 bases and J lost 0, with 14 bases in between.

The chain is built from TRBV7-9 and TRBJ2-5; tentatively, D is TRBD2 (7 bases). From germline, CDR1 is SEHNR and CDR2 FQNEAQ (reference sequence). This CDR3 has 16 residues. The germline V and J ends were trimmed by 1 base and 1 base, with 13 bases remaining between them. The CDR3: CASSLGGGAGQETQYF. DNA for the CDR3: TGTGCCAGCAGCTTAGGAGGGGGGGCAGGCCAAGAGACCCAGTACTTC.

This clone was seen just once. The chain combines TRBV27 with TRBJ2-3; 10 nucleotides match TRBD2. CDR3 length: 13 amino acids. The V gene end was trimmed by 7 bases and the J gene end by 6 bases; junction bases not matched to a gene: 4. CDR1 is MNHEY and CDR2 is SMNVEV in the germline V gene (reference sequence). The CDR3 protein is CASKREGLDTQYF. The CDR3 DNA follows: TGTGCCAGCAAGCGGGAGGGTTTGGATACGCAGTATTTT.

This sequence joins TRBV29-1 and TRBJ2-5; 7 nucleotides match TRBD1. The ends lost 6 bases at V and 2 bases at J; junction bases unmatched: 9. CDR3 size: 14 residues. CDR1 and CDR2 from the germline V gene are SQVTM and ANQGSEA. The CDR3 here is CSVRSGTAQETQYF. The CDR3 nucleotides read TGCAGCGTCCGCTCCGGGACAGCACAAGAGACCCAGTACTTC.

The J gene is TRBJ2-1, the V gene TRBV4-2, with 10 bases identical to TRBD2. Germline values: CDR1 LGHNA, CDR2 YNFKEQ. The CDR3 extends over 15 amino acids. V trimming: 3 bases; J trimming: 5 bases; junction bases outside the gene matches: 4. CDR3 amino acids: CASSHLGLADNEQFF. In DNA, the CDR3 is TGTGCCAGCAGCCATCTCGGACTAGCGGACAATGAGCAGTTCTTC.

This chain joins TRBV5-6 and TRBJ1-1; 10 positions match TRBD1. J lost 6 bases, V lost 6 bases, and 11 bases had no gene match. Germline V lookup: CDR1 SGHDT, CDR2 YYEEEE. The CDR3 loop spans 15 amino acids. This CDR3 reads CASIFLGTGEAEAFF. CDR3 nucleotides: TGTGCCAGCATCTTCCTCGGGACAGGGGAGGCTGAAGCTTTCTTT.

The chain employs TRBV9 and TRBJ2-7, with D perhaps TRBD2 (5 bases). This CDR3 has 14 residues. The V gene lost 3 bases and the J gene lost 3 bases, with 13 bases spanning the gap. CDR1 and CDR2 (germline): SGDLS, YYNGEE. The CDR3, as DNA: TGTGCCAGCAGCGCCCGGGAAAAAATCTACGAGCAGTACTTC. Its protein product is CASSAREKIYEQYF.

The J gene is TRBJ2-4, the V gene TRBV5-4, with D maybe TRBD2 (5 bases). The CDR3 extends over 14 amino acids. Germline loops: CDR1 SGHNT, CDR2 YYREEE (reference sequence). V shed 4 bases and J shed 2 bases, with 10 bases lying between them. The CDR3: CASSGGETKNIQYF. The DNA for the CDR3 is TGTGCCAGCAGCGGAGGAGAGACCAAAAACATTCAGTACTTC. Variable domain in full (rest from reference TRBV5-4 and TRBJ2-4): ETGVTQSPTHLIKTRGQQVTLRCSSQSGHNTVSWYQQALGQGPQFIFQYYREEENGRGNFPPRFSGLQFPNYSSELNVNALELDDSALYLCASSGGETKNIQYFGAGTRLSVL.